This T cell receptor (beta chain) emerged from a study of early T cells in non-severe SARS-CoV-2 infection. About the study: The study sequenced bulk RNA from unsorted whole blood, with chains unpaired. Study-wide points: A preference for anti-spike CD8 responses marked VDJdb matching, which missed private and CD4 specificities.

The germline V gene encodes CDR1 MNHEY and CDR2 SVGAGI. Deletions cut 6 bases from V and 0 bases from J, with 9 bases between. The CDR3 is 15 residues long. Tagging with unique molecular identifiers was applied to individual cDNA molecules. TCRdb reprocessed the 5' RACE reads with MiXCR, giving one entry per CDR3 protein. The sample shows 40,000 to 55,000 distinct CDR3 sequences, approximately 22% of them seen only once. With respect to this clonotype: Its antigen is still unknown.

The chain carries TRBV6-5 and TRBJ1-6; possibly TRBD1 for D (5 bases). The sequence was obtained from an adult who was a healthcare worker with PCR-confirmed SARS-CoV-2 infection or an uninfected control (not recorded which). Source: whole blood, taken at baseline. CDR3 DNA: TGTGCCAGCAGCCCAGGGAGCTCCTATAATTCACCCCTCCACTTT. Protein: CASSPGSSYNSPLHF.